This TCR beta chain stems from a study of T cells after posttransplantation cyclophosphamide (dated by TCRdb to 2016 to 2017). At the level of the whole study: T cell repertoire reconstitution was tracked by TRB sequencing after myeloablative bone marrow transplantation in which posttransplantation cyclophosphamide was used as GVHD prophylaxis. Blood from every one of the 30 to 40 PTCy patients who had 1-year posttransplant specimens underwent TRB sequencing. Samples from a few dozen PTCy-treated patients and 16 related bone marrow donors of those patients were subjected to antigen receptor sequencing. Public TRB sequences were searched against a database of over 3,600 sequences associated with responses to pathogens, tumor antigens, self-antigens and alloantigens. In 3 patients, TRB sequencing was also performed on up to 3 more blood samples taken 2 to 5.2 years after transplant, and in several patients, pretransplant blood was also TRB-sequenced. Because TRA and TRB clonality correlated tightly in 9 samples, the subsequent TCR analyses were limited to TRB only. Points the paper makes about the study in general: At 1-2 months, donor-recipient similarity was low but rose over the first year, and the later blood repertoires were often dominated by donor CD8+ memory clones. Across over 40 patients, TRB clonality was highly associated with recipient CMV seropositivity and CMV reactivation, and diversity in PTCy patients was similar to diversity in CNI/methotrexate controls. The TRB repertoires of T cells infiltrating skin or the GI tract showed only limited overlap with the TRB repertoires found in blood.

TRB sequencing was run on genomic DNA with either the immunoSEQ assay at survey resolution or the hsTCRB kit. As for the authors' bioinformatics: The immunoSEQ software handled initial read processing, and the LymphoSeq R package was used for repertoire analyses. For each TRB dataset, clonality was calculated as 1 minus normalized Shannon entropy, and the Gini coefficient was computed as well. Phenotypes of unsorted samples were inferred by mapping TRB sequences from sorted subsets of the recipient or donor onto unsorted samples of the same recipient. Imported from immuneACCESS, the table was reduced by TCRdb to in-frame sequences with V and J called. These copies leave out some clones; in studies compared against another copy, an unresolved V gene accounts for under half, and the cause of the remainder is not known. Clone size and the V and J calls come from that table; the DNA yielded D and trimming. Counted in this sample were approximately 30,000 clones; 86% of them appeared once. The ten largest make up roughly 3.4% of the sample.

At the junction V is shortened by 2 bases and J by 7 bases; bases outside the gene matches: 17. CDR1 and CDR2 were assigned from the germline V gene as SGHDT and YYEEEE. From the cysteine through the phenylalanine, the CDR3 covers 17 amino acids. CDR3 DNA is the only sequence kept; it has 51 bases, read in frame from the first base. This clone was observed a handful of times. What this receptor recognizes is not known. The input lacks base qualities; no much larger clone sits a single base away. Related bone marrow donors provided peripheral blood samples on the day of marrow donation. Peripheral blood and bone marrow mononuclear cells were isolated by Ficoll-Hypaque density centrifugation and were cryopreserved.

This clonotype was obtained from a man aged 45-60 years. Sequenced material: PBMCs. This receptor chain uses TRBV5-6 and TRBJ1-2, with 7 bases in between that match TRBD1. The CDR3 region has the sequence CASSLGQAITYGSGYTF. The DNA is as follows: TGTGCCAGCAGCTTAGGACAGGCGATCACGTACGGGAGTGGCTACACCTTC.